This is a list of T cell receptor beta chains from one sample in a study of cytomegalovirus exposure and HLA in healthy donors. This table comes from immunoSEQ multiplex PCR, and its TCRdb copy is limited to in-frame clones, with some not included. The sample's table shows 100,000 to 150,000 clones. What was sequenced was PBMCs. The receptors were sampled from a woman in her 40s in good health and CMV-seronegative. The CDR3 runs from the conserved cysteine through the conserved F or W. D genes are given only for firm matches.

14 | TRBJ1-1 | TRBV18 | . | CASFPERDTTEAFF
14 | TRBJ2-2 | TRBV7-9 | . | CASSLVAGTGELFF
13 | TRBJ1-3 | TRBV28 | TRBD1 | CASFGQGGNTIYF
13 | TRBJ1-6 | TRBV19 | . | CASGPGYNSPLHF
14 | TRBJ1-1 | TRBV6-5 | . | CASNSLQGNTEAFF
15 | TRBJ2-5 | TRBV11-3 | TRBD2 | CASSPGAGGQETQYF
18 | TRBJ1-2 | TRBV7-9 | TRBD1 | CASSPTPDGTGFNYGYTF
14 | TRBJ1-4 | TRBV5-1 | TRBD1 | CASSLGGEIEKLFF
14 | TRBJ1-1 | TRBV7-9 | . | CASSFQRGGTEAFF
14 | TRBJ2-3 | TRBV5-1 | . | CASSLDSDTDTQYF
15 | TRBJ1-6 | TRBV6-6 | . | CASSYSGSHNSPLHF
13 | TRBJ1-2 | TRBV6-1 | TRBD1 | CASRLTGGEGYTF
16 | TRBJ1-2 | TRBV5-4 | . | CASRHWRGSGKNGYTF
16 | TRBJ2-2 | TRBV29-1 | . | CSVEAGLTMGTGELFF
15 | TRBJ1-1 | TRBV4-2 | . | CASSHGGTMNTEAFF
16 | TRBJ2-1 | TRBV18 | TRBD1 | CASSPLGQGVGNEQFF
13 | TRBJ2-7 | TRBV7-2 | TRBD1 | CASSDRTGDEQYF
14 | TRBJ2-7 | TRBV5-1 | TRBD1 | CASSPRDRSYEQYF
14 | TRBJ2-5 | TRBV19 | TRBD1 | CASSMDRVVKTQYF
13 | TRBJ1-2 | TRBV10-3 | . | CAISEGAGYGYTF
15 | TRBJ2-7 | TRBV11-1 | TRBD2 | CASSSIAGLGYEQYF
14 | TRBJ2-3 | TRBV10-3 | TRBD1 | CAIRGTGSTDTQYF
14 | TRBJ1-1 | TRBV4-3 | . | CASSQDLERTEAFF
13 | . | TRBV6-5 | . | CASRKTQAYEQYF
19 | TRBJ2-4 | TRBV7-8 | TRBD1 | CASSSSGTGFLLAKNIQYF
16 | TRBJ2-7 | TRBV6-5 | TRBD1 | CASSHSDRGNSYEQYF
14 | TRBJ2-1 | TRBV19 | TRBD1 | CASSIGTGGNEQFF
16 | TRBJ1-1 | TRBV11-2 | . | CASSLSSRGVVAEAFF
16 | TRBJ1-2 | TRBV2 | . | CASNPQLTAANYGYTF
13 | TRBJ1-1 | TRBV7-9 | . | CASSPPRNTEAFF
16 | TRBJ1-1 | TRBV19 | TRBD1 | CASSNSVGRGHTEAFF
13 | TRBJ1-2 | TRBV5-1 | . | CASKRGSNYGYTF
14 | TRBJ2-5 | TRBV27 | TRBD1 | CASRLGQGIETQYF
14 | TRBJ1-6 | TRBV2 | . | CASSEGRVNSPLHF